The source of this T cell receptor beta chain is a study of siplizumab effects on memory and regulatory T cells. General study findings and limits: With siplizumab, mappable alloreactive CD4+ clones averaged roughly 69% Treg-derived, versus more than 25% in controls. Unstimulated naive T cells seemed to show more diversity than memory cells did, and they also seemed to be among the major contributors to the alloresponse. Siplizumab produced a significant drop in alloreactive sequences attributable to unstimulated CD4+ memory cells. Naive versus memory phenotype went unassigned for roughly 75-97% of proliferating CD4+ or CD8+ clones.

Sequenced by immunoSEQ multiplex PCR; TCRdb stores in-frame clones only, minus some. The sample consists of nearly 95,000 clones, approximately 95% of them appearing once. About this clone: Antigen specificity is unknown.

The length of the CDR3 is 14 residues. The V segment lost 1 base and the J segment 0 bases; nucleotides outside the gene matches: 0. CDR1 and CDR2 from the germline V gene are SGHRS and YFSETQ. This chain connects TRBV5-1 to TRBJ2-7; 8 positions agree with TRBD2. The sample comprised non-Treg CD4+ T cells sorted from blood. The source of this sequence is a human donor in good health. The CDR3 region has the DNA TGCGCCAGCAGCTTGAGCGGGAGCTCCTACGAGCAGTACTTC. It encodes CASSLSGSSYEQYF.